The source of this T cell receptor (beta chain) is a study of blood T cell repertoires in COVID-19. Study background: Whether acute or convalescent, the COVID-19 samples came from the United States, Italy and Spain. PBMCs, B-cell-depleted T cells, or T cells were the source of the cDNA or gDNA that made up the material.

The CDR3 has 11 amino acids. Between the trimmed V and J ends, which lost 3 bases and 8 bases, there was a span of 7 bases. Germline CDR1 is LNHDA and CDR2 is SQIVND (reference sequence). Original handling: Cell counts per sample came from amplifying reference gene primers. TCRdb's copy holds only in-frame clones and misses some; the assay was immunoSEQ multiplex PCR. V, J and clone size derive from that table, while D and trimming were established from the DNA sequence. The sample lists about 160,000 clones; roughly 84% were seen once. Cohort 3 recovered donors had two negative PCRs, clearance, or symptom resolution.

Specimen: PBMCs or T cells enriched from blood (not recorded which). This sequence was found in a woman in her 50s who had recovered from COVID-19. This rearrangement joins TRBV19 to TRBJ1-2; D gene unclear. CDR3 sequence reads: CASSIDFGYTF. DNA for the CDR3: TGTGCCAGTAGTATCGACTTCGGCTACACCTTC.